Listed below are T cell receptor beta chains from one sample, sequenced in a study of beta chain features in type 1 diabetes. Repertoires were generated with immunoSEQ multiplex PCR, while TCRdb's copy carries only in-frame clones and drops some. This sample yields about 660,000 clones, of which about an eighth are seen a single time; approximately 0.043% belongs to the top ten. The sequencing input was naive CD4+ T cells from blood. These receptors came from a man aged 18 to 35 with type 1 diabetes. Both conserved end residues are part of each CDR3. The D gene is left open where the match is weak. Rows may omit the clone size; those that give it use once, few, many or a size class.

length	V	J	size	D	DNA	CDR3
16	TRBV5-1	TRBJ2-6	few	TRBD1	TGCGCCAGCTGTAGACAGGGTGGATCTGGGGCCAACGTCCTGACTTTC	CASCRQGGSGANVLTF
14	TRBV28	TRBJ2-7	NA	NA	TGTGCCAGCAGTTTTGGGGACTCCCCCACTGAGCAGTACTTC	CASSFGDSPTEQYF
15	TRBV30	TRBJ2-7	few	NA	TGTGCCTGGAGTGCTCTCGGCCATCCGGAGAGTGGGCAGTACTTC	CAWSALGHPESGQYF
13	TRBV4-2	TRBJ2-1	few	NA	TGTGCCAGCAGCCAAGAGGGAAAGGCTAGGCAGTTCTTC	CASSQEGKARQFF
14	TRBV7-9	TRBJ1-1	NA	NA	TGTGCCAGCAGCTGGGGAGGACGTGGCACTGAAGCTTTCTTT	CASSWGGRGTEAFF
14	TRBV21-1	TRBJ2-2	few	NA	TGTGCCAGCAGTTACGGGACCCCGTGCGGGGAGCTGTTTTTT	CASSYGTPCGELFF
12	TRBV30	TRBJ1-2	NA	NA	TGTGCCTGGAGTCCCCCTAGAGGGGGCTACACCTTC	CAWSPPRGGYTF
15	TRBV2	TRBJ2-3	few	NA	TGTGCCAGCAGTGGCCCCGGTACTAGAACAGATACGCAGTATTTT	CASSGPGTRTDTQYF
14	TRBV18	TRBJ2-5	few	NA	TGTGCCAGCTCACCCCCGGGCTTCCAAGAGACCCAGTACTTC	CASSPPGFQETQYF
15	TRBV4-1	TRBJ1-4	NA	NA	TGCGCCAGCAGCCAAGACTGGGGAGGGTCTGAAAAACTGTTTTTT	CASSQDWGGSEKLFF
16	TRBV13	TRBJ2-2	few	TRBD2	TGTGCCAGCAGCTTGGGACTAGCGGCGAACACCGGGGAGCTGTTTTTT	CASSLGLAANTGELFF
15	TRBV7-9	TRBJ2-5	few	TRBD2	TGTGCCAGCAGCTTTGTACTAGCGGGAGGAGAGACCCAGTACTTC	CASSFVLAGGETQYF
15	TRBV29-1	TRBJ2-5	NA	NA	TGCAGCGTCGGGGAATTGGGCACTTTCCGAGAGACCCAGTACTTC	CSVGELGTFRETQYF
13	TRBV2	TRBJ2-5	NA	NA	TGTGCCAGCAGTGACATCGGCGGGGAGACCCAGTACTTC	CASSDIGGETQYF
12	TRBV4-1	TRBJ2-7	few	NA	TGCGCCAGCAGCTCGGAGTCCTACGAGCAGTACTTC	CASSSESYEQYF
13	TRBV28	TRBJ2-7	NA	NA	TGTGCCAGCAAGCAGGGGGGGACCTACGAGCAGTACTTC	CASKQGGTYEQYF
16	TRBV30	TRBJ2-6	once	NA	TGTGCCTGGAGCGTAAAGCTGGCCTCTGGGGCCAACGTCCTGACTTTC	CAWSVKLASGANVLTF
17	TRBV30	TRBJ2-3	few	TRBD2	TGTGCCTGGAGTATTCACTGGGCGGGGGAGAGCACAGATACGCAGTATTTT	CAWSIHWAGESTDTQYF
12	TRBV15	TRBJ2-3	NA	NA	TGTGCCACCAGCGTCAGCACAGATACGCAGTATTTT	CATSVSTDTQYF
14	TRBV10-3	TRBJ2-7	few	TRBD2	TGTGCCATCAGTGGCCTAGCGGGTCTCAGCGAGCAGTACTTC	CAISGLAGLSEQYF
15	TRBV4-1	TRBJ1-6	NA	NA	TGCGCCAGCAGCCAAGATGTACAGGGCAATTCACCCCTCCACTTT	CASSQDVQGNSPLHF
17	TRBV7-9	TRBJ2-4	few	TRBD1	TGTGCCAGCAGCCACGACAGGGCCCCATTAGCCAAAAACATTCAGTACTTC	CASSHDRAPLAKNIQYF
14	TRBV4-2	TRBJ2-2	few	NA	TGTGCCAGCAGCCCCCGACTGACCGGCGGGGAGCTGTTTTTT	CASSPRLTGGELFF
16	TRBV25-1	TRBJ2-1	NA	NA	TGTGCCAGCAGTGACCCTTCCGGGCCCTCCTACAATGAGCAGTTCTTC	CASSDPSGPSYNEQFF
14	TRBV9	TRBJ2-5	few	NA	TGTGCCAGCAATCGCCCAGGAGTTCAAGAGACCCAGTACTTC	CASNRPGVQETQYF
15	TRBV7-2	TRBJ1-5	few	NA	TGTGCCAGCAGCTTAGGCGGAAGGCCCAATCAGCCCCAGCATTTT	CASSLGGRPNQPQHF
16	TRBV15	TRBJ1-5	NA	NA	TGTGCCACCAGCAGAGCCGGGACACCTAACAATCAGCCCCAGCATTTT	CATSRAGTPNNQPQHF
13	TRBV6-5	TRBJ2-1	few	NA	TGTGCCAGCAGTTACAGGTCCAACAATGAGCAGTTCTTC	CASSYRSNNEQFF
13	TRBV30	TRBJ2-2	NA	TRBD1	TGTGCCTGGGGACAGGGAATCACCGGGGAGCTGTTTTTT	CAWGQGITGELFF
15	TRBV30	TRBJ2-1	NA	NA	TGTGCCTGGATCAAAACAGTAGAAGGGCGAGGTGAGCAGTTCTTC	CAWIKTVEGRGEQFF
11	TRBV20-1	TRBJ2-7	few	NA	TGCAGTGCAACGGAAGTCTACGAGCAGTACTTC	CSATEVYEQYF
12	TRBV7-9	TRBJ2-5	NA	NA	TGTGCCAGCAGCTCCGCTGGAGAGACCCAGTACTTC	CASSSAGETQYF
13	TRBV5-1	TRBJ2-7	NA	NA	TGCGCCAGCAGCCCACCCGGTGGATACGAGCAGTACTTC	CASSPPGGYEQYF
13	TRBV9	TRBJ2-3	NA	TRBD2	TGTGCCAGCAGCGCCGCGGGGGGGAATACGCAGTATTTT	CASSAAGGNTQYF
15	TRBV7-2	TRBJ1-1	NA	NA	TGTGCCAGCAGCCCCATCCAGGGGAGAAACACTGAAGCTTTCTTT	CASSPIQGRNTEAFF
10	TRBV30	TRBJ1-1	NA	NA	TGTGCCTGGAGGAACACTGAAGCTTTCTTT	CAWRNTEAFF
15	TRBV4-2	TRBJ2-4	NA	TRBD1	TGTGCCAGCAGCCAAGATTTGACAGGGGATGACATTCAGTACTTC	CASSQDLTGDDIQYF
14	TRBV4-2	TRBJ2-3	NA	NA	TGTGCCAGCAGCCAAGATCCTGGCACAGATACGCAGTATTTT	CASSQDPGTDTQYF
18	TRBV29-1	TRBJ2-3	NA	TRBD2	TGCAGCGTCGCCGGGACCGCCAGGACTAGCGGGGGGGCAAATACGCAGTATTTT	CSVAGTARTSGGANTQYF
16	TRBV29-1	TRBJ2-6	few	TRBD1	TGCAGCGTTGGGGCTGACAGGGTCCCTGGGGCCAACGTCCTGACTTTC	CSVGADRVPGANVLTF
12	TRBV2	TRBJ2-7	few	NA	TGTGCCAGCGGAACAGGGTTCGTGGAGCAGTACTTC	CASGTGFVEQYF
15	TRBV5-1	TRBJ2-1	NA	TRBD2	TGCGCCAGCAGCTTATCACTAGCGGGAAACAATGAGCAGTTCTTC	CASSLSLAGNNEQFF
14	TRBV7-7	TRBJ2-7	few	NA	TGTGCTAGCAGCCCGGGACTGCCAGGGCACGAGCAGTACTTC	CASSPGLPGHEQYF
13	TRBV4-3	TRBJ2-5	NA	NA	TGCGCCAGCAGCCAAAGGATATGGGAGACCCAGTACTTC	CASSQRIWETQYF
13	TRBV6-5	TRBJ2-5	NA	NA	TGTGCCAGCAGTTACGAGGGGCAAGAGACCCAGTACTTC	CASSYEGQETQYF
16	TRBV4-1	TRBJ1-1	few	TRBD1	TGCGCCAGCAGCCAAGGGACAGGGGGCTCCACCACTGAAGCTTTCTTT	CASSQGTGGSTTEAFF
13	TRBV2	TRBJ1-5	NA	NA	TGTGCCAGCAGTGACAGATTCAATCAGCCCCAGCATTTT	CASSDRFNQPQHF
14	TRBV6-5	TRBJ2-7	NA	TRBD2	TGTGCCAGCAACAGAGCGGGGTCCGCCGACGAGCAGTACTTC	CASNRAGSADEQYF
12	TRBV30	TRBJ1-5	once	NA	TGTGCCTGGAGTGACGGGCGTCAGCCCCAGCATTTT	CAWSDGRQPQHF
15	TRBV7-2	TRBJ2-3	NA	TRBD2	TGTGCCAGCAGCTCGACTAGCGGCCGCACAGATACGCAGTATTTT	CASSSTSGRTDTQYF
17	TRBV5-1	TRBJ2-1	few	TRBD1	TGCGCCAGCAGCTTGGCCAGTAGGACAGGGTTCGGAAATGAGCAGTTCTTC	CASSLASRTGFGNEQFF
13	TRBV7-2	TRBJ1-2	few	NA	TGCGCCAGCAGCCAAGATACCCCACAGGCCTACACCTTC	CASSQDTPQAYTF
11	TRBV19	TRBJ1-2	few	NA	TGTGCCAGTAGCCTTCTAGGGGGCTACACCTTC	CASSLLGGYTF
14	TRBV10-3	TRBJ1-5	NA	NA	TGTGCCATCAGTGACCAGGGGAGCAATCAGCCCCAGCATTTT	CAISDQGSNQPQHF
15	TRBV6-5	TRBJ1-1	NA	NA	TGTGCCAGCAGTTACTCGGGGGCCATGAACACTGAAGCTTTCTTT	CASSYSGAMNTEAFF
10	TRBV20-1	TRBJ2-5	NA	NA	TGCAGTGCTCGGGAGGAGACCCAGTACTTC	CSAREETQYF
15	TRBV6-1	TRBJ1-4	NA	NA	TGTGCCGGTGGGACAAAGATGGGGACTAATGAAAAACTGTTTTTT	CAGGTKMGTNEKLFF